This TCR beta chain emerged from a study of T-cell reconstitution after alpha-beta-depleted transplantation in children. This clonotype was counted only a few times. What it binds is unknown. Preparation of the TCRbeta library involved a method that used unique molecular identifiers. TCRdb reprocessed the PCR reads via MiXCR and lists one record per CDR3 protein. The table lists a few hundred thousand distinct CDR3 sequences, 25% to 30% of them singletons, with less than 40% in the top ten. The V gene's germline CDR1 is DFQATT and CDR2 SNEGSKA (reference sequence). The CDR3 has 14 residues. Trimming cost V 3 bases and J 1 base; bases outside gene matches: 5. Study results and limitations: Counts and diversity of T cells one year after transplant came mostly from newly produced T cells.

The sequences come from PBMCs, collected before TCRalphabeta/CD19-depleted stem cell transplant. The receptor comes from a boy under two years old with Wiskott-Aldrich syndrome, due to receive a stem cell transplant. The rearrangement joins TRBV20-1 to TRBJ2-5; TRBD1 aligns across 7 bases. The CDR3 DNA reads as TGCAGTGCTAGGAACAGGGGTTTCCAAGAGACCCAGTACTTC. This codes for CSARNRGFQETQYF.